This T cell receptor (beta chain) was retrieved from a study of T cells in Graves' hyperthyroidism and ophthalmopathy. Background on the study: It was at initial diagnosis, before any treatment, that peripheral blood was collected.

At least ten counts were recorded for this clonotype. TCR beta CDR3 region amplification was performed from RNA transcripts. When the TCR CDR3 underwent first-round RT-PCR, the HTBI primer set was used. MiXCR, applied by TCRdb to the multiplex PCR reads, yields one record per CDR3 protein. Counted here are 250,000 or so distinct CDR3 sequences, roughly 15% occurring once; the ten biggest clones make up 13%. This CDR3 has 16 residues. V dropped 0 bases and J dropped 3; count of bases not matched to a gene: 5. Germline V lookup: CDR1 SGDLS, CDR2 YYNGEE. Each diagnosis was grounded in clinical symptoms, serum thyroxine and TRAb, thyroid ultrasound, and orbital computed tomography. Fresh peripheral blood, 9.5 to 10 ml of it, supplied the PBMCs.

Sequences were obtained from blood. This chain connects TRBV9 to TRBJ2-2, with 7 bases identical to TRBD1. This receptor was taken from a middle-aged woman with Graves' hyperthyroidism that later progressed to Graves' ophthalmopathy. This CDR3 is CASSVDYRGDTGELFF. Written as DNA, the CDR3 is TGTGCCAGCAGCGTAGATTACAGGGGTGACACCGGGGAGCTGTTTTTT.